This passage covers 29 T cell receptor beta chains from one sample sequenced in a study of blood T cell repertoires in COVID-19. TCRdb's copy holds only in-frame clones and misses some; the assay was immunoSEQ multiplex PCR. The data hold tens of thousands of clones, with more than 60% observed a single time. The sample consisted of peripheral blood. The source of these receptors is a human donor in a cohort sampled during active COVID-19.

This sequence joins TRBV28 and TRBJ2-5; no clear D gene. V dropped 1 base and J dropped 2 bases, with 5 bases sitting between them. CDR1 is MDHEN and CDR2 is SYDVKM in the germline V gene. The CDR3 length is 13 residues. In DNA, the CDR3 is TGTGCCAGCAGTTTATCCGGGCAAGAGACCCAGTACTTC. It translates to CASSLSGQETQYF.

The chain joins TRBV10-2 to TRBJ2-1; a weak D match, TRBD2 (5 bases). V lost 0 bases to trimming and J lost 2 bases, with 14 bases between them. Germline V gene data show CDR1 as WSHSY and CDR2 as SAAADI. The CDR3 has 17 residues. CDR3 region: CASSESMASWPYNEQFF. The CDR3 DNA reads as TGCGCCAGCAGTGAGTCGATGGCTAGCTGGCCCTACAATGAGCAGTTCTTC.

V and J are TRBV21-1 and TRBJ2-5; TRBD1, as called in the table, went unchecked against the DNA. TRBV21-1 is an annotated pseudogene. CDR3 length: 17 residues. Here the CDR3 reads CASSKPDRGSLPETQYF. The CDR3 nucleotides read TGTGCCAGCAGCAAACCGGACAGGGGATCTTTACCAGAGACCCAGTACTTC.

In its sample, this clone was seen a few times. The chain employs TRBV5-1 and TRBJ2-1; TRBD2 matches at 7 bases. The CDR3 is 16 amino acids. In germline, CDR1 is SGHRS, CDR2 YFSETQ. V lost 4 bases and J lost 7; bases outside the gene matches: 14. As DNA, the CDR3 is TGCGCCAGCAGCCCTCGGGAGCGGGGTGATTATAATGAGCAGTTCTTC. Its translation is CASSPRERGDYNEQFF.

The chain joins TRBV5-1 to TRBJ2-5; D perhaps matches TRBD2 (6 bases). This CDR3 contains 14 residues. Trimming stripped 3 bases from V and 2 bases from J, with 11 bases between. CDR1 is SGHRS and CDR2 is YFSETQ in the germline V gene. CDR3 DNA sequence: TGCGCCAGCAGCTCCCTCGGGGGACAAGAGACCCAGTACTTC. Translated: CASSSLGGQETQYF.

The chain employs TRBV4-3 and TRBJ2-6; D is unclear. V lost 6 bases, J lost 0 bases, and 12 bases lay in between. Germline loops: CDR1 LGHNA, CDR2 YSLEER. The CDR3 loop spans 16 amino acids. CDR3 DNA: TGCGCCAGCAGTGCATCCTCCGGCTCTGGGGCCAACGTCCTGACTTTC. Its protein product is CASSASSGSGANVLTF.

The chain has TRBV7-2 and TRBJ2-1, with D tentatively TRBD1 (5 bases). The CDR3 covers 16 residues. Per the germline V gene, CDR1 is SGHTA and CDR2 is FQGNSA. V was cut by 5 bases and J by 0 bases, with 14 bases left in between. CDR3 sequence reads: CASSTRVDRSYNEQFF. As DNA, the CDR3 is TGTGCCAGCAGCACCAGGGTAGATCGCTCCTACAATGAGCAGTTCTTC.

CDR3 loop: CASSQDLAGSTDTQYF. The CDR3 DNA follows: TGTGCCAGCAGCCAAGATTTAGCGGGATCCACAGATACGCAGTATTTT. The chain employs TRBV4-2 and TRBJ2-3; 8 bases match TRBD2. The CDR3 loop spans 16 amino acids. Unmatched junction bases numbered 4, after V lost 0 bases and J lost 2 bases. Germline V CDR1 and CDR2: LGHNA, YNFKEQ.

The V gene is TRBV5-1, the J gene TRBJ1-6, with 7 positions matching TRBD1. CDR1 SGHRS and CDR2 YFSETQ come from the germline V gene. CDR3 length: 15 residues. V trimming: 2 bases; J trimming: 7 bases; junction bases outside the gene matches: 6. CDR3 bases: TGCGCCAGCAGCTTTAACGCAGGGGGAAATTCACCCCTCCACTTT. Translated, it gives CASSFNAGGNSPLHF.

V gene TRBV3-1 (or the pseudogene TRBV3-2) combines with J gene TRBJ1-3; TRBD1 agrees at 7 bases. CDR1 and CDR2 (germline): LGHDT, YNNKEL (reference sequence). The trim removed 6 bases at V and 0 bases at J, leaving 11 bases unmatched. The CDR3 is 17 amino acids. CDR3 protein: CASSLVMTGSSGNTIYF. Here the CDR3 DNA reads TGTGCCAGCAGTCTCGTAATGACAGGGAGCTCTGGAAACACCATATATTTT.

The V call is TRBV19, the J call TRBJ2-7, with 8 nucleotides matching TRBD1. Germline V gene sequence: CDR1 LNHDA, CDR2 SQIVND (reference sequence). CDR3 length: 15 residues. With V trimmed by 5 bases and J by 1 base, 7 bases remained unmatched. The CDR3 reads CASSSRTGMSYEQYF. CDR3 DNA sequence: TGTGCCAGTAGTTCACGGACAGGGATGTCCTACGAGCAGTACTTC.

This clone occurred a few times. The chain carries TRBV27 and TRBJ1-6; unclear D gene. Per germline, CDR1 MNHEY and CDR2 SMNVEV (reference sequence). V was shortened by 5 bases and J by 4 bases, with 33 bases between the two germline ends. This CDR3 region has 22 residues. The CDR3 DNA reads TGTGCCAGCAGTCTCTACGTCATATCGGGGTCTTTCGTACCGGCTTATAATTCACCCCTCCACTTT. Its translation: CASSLYVISGSFVPAYNSPLHF.

The chain has TRBV9 and TRBJ2-2; the match to TRBD1 covers 7 bases. Germline-derived CDR1 and CDR2 are SGDLS and YYNGEE. The CDR3 is made up of 14 amino acids. V dropped 5 bases and J dropped 0; count of bases not matched to a gene: 1. The CDR3: CASRDRANTGELFF. Written as DNA, the CDR3 is TGTGCCAGCAGAGACAGGGCGAACACCGGGGAGCTGTTTTTT.

This clone was seen a handful of times. V and J are TRBV4-1 and TRBJ2-7; D gene uncertain. With 4 bases removed from V and 7 bases from J, the gap between germline ends came to 5 bases. This CDR3 spans 10 amino acids. Germline assignment: CDR1 MGHRA and CDR2 YSYEKL. CDR3 coding DNA: TGCGCCAGCAGCCCAGGAGAGCAGTACTTC. This encodes CASSPGEQYF.

In its sample, this clone was seen once. The chain is built from TRBV6-2 or TRBV6-3 and TRBJ1-1, with D possibly TRBD1 on 6 matching bases. V was shortened by 6 bases and J by 6 bases, with 20 bases between the two germline ends. In germline, CDR1 is MNHEY, CDR2 SVGEGT. This CDR3 has 15 residues. The DNA for the CDR3 is TGTGCCAGCAGCACGAATTTACAGGGTGGAGCTGAAGCTTTCTTT. The encoded protein is CASSTNLQGGAEAFF.

This clone appeared once. The V and J genes are TRBV6-2 or TRBV6-3 and TRBJ2-2; possibly TRBD2 for D (5 bases). V gave up 5 bases and J gave up 1 base, with 8 bases separating them. Germline V gives CDR1 MNHEY, CDR2 SVGEGT. This CDR3 is 14 amino acids long. The CDR3 loop reads CASSPGMNTGELFF. CDR3 nucleotides: TGTGCCAGCAGTCCCGGGATGAACACCGGGGAGCTGTTTTTT.

There are a few counts of this clone. The chain has TRBV6-5 and TRBJ1-2; 9 bases line up with TRBD1. This CDR3 comprises 14 residues. Germline V CDR1 and CDR2: MNHEY, SVGAGI. The trim removed 6 bases at V and 4 bases at J, leaving 6 bases unmatched. The CDR3 sequence: CASRDTGGAYGYTF. CDR3 nucleotides: TGTGCCAGCAGAGATACAGGGGGCGCCTATGGCTACACCTTC.

The V and J genes are TRBV13 and TRBJ2-1; the match to TRBD1 covers 8 bases. The germline CDR1 and CDR2 sequences are PRHDT and FYEKMQ (reference sequence). V trimming: 8 bases; J trimming: 7 bases; junction bases outside the gene matches: 10. The CDR3 totals 14 residues. The CDR3 DNA reads as TGTGCCAGCCAGATCCTACAGGGGGTAAATGAGCAGTTCTTC. Its translation: CASQILQGVNEQFF.

V gene TRBV5-4 combines with J gene TRBJ1-2; D possibly corresponds to TRBD1 (6 bases). Trimming took off 4 bases at V and 5 bases at J, with 15 bases between the two ends. Germline V CDR1 and CDR2: SGHNT, YYREEE (reference sequence). The CDR3 covers 14 residues. The CDR3 nucleotides are TGTGCCAGCAGCCCGTCAGGGACACCGTATGGCTACACCTTC. This sequence encodes CASSPSGTPYGYTF.

In this sample, this clone turned up once. The chain links TRBV29-1 to TRBJ2-1, with 13 bases lining up with TRBD2. Germline CDR1 reads SQVTM; CDR2 reads ANQGSEA. This CDR3 region has 16 residues. The J segment lost 8 bases and the V segment lost 1 base, leaving 8 bases of the junction unmatched. CDR3 sequence (DNA): TGCAGCGTTGAAGGGGCGGAACTAGCGGGAGGGGATGAGCAGTTCTTC. It yields the protein CSVEGAELAGGDEQFF.

This rearrangement joins TRBV27 to TRBJ2-3; 11 nucleotides line up with TRBD1. The CDR3 spans 15 residues. From germline, CDR1 is MNHEY and CDR2 SMNVEV (reference sequence). The trim removed 3 bases at V and 8 bases at J, leaving 7 bases unmatched. Written as DNA, the CDR3 is TGTGCCAGCAGTTTTGGGACAGGGGGTTTTGGTACGCAGTATTTT. This gives the protein CASSFGTGGFGTQYF.

The V call is TRBV30, the J call TRBJ1-1, with D uncertain. CDR3 size: 12 residues. V shed 0 bases and J shed 8 bases, with 10 bases lying between them. Germline CDR1 reads GTSNPN; CDR2 reads SVGIG (reference sequence). CDR3 amino acids: CAWSVNVREAFF. Written as DNA, the CDR3 is TGTGCCTGGAGTGTGAACGTGAGGGAAGCTTTCTTT. The whole variable domain, filled in from reference TRBV30 and TRBJ1-1, reads SQTIHQWPATLVQPVGSPLSLECTVEGTSNPNLYWYRQAAGRGLQLLFYSVGIGQISSEVPQNLSASRPQDRQFILSSKKLLLSDSGFYLCAWSVNVREAFFGQGTRLTVV.

This clone was counted ten times or more. The chain links TRBV5-1 to TRBJ1-1; 9 bases fit TRBD1. The CDR3 consists of 14 residues. Germline CDR1 SGHRS, CDR2 YFSETQ. The V gene end was trimmed by 4 bases and the J gene end by 5 bases; junction bases not matched to a gene: 6. CDR3 amino acids: CASSPGTGRTEAFF. The CDR3 coding sequence is TGCGCCAGCAGCCCAGGGACAGGGCGAACTGAAGCTTTCTTT.

This chain uses TRBV6-4 with TRBJ2-1, with TRBD2 matching 11 bases. Trimming at V came to 5 bases and at J to 0 bases, leaving 6 bases not matched to a gene. In germline, CDR1 is MRHNA, CDR2 SNTAGT. This CDR3 spans 17 amino acids. CDR3: CASSKRLAGSSYNEQFF. In nucleotides, the CDR3 is TGTGCCAGCAGTAAACGACTAGCGGGAAGCTCCTACAATGAGCAGTTCTTC.

The V call is TRBV5-5, the J call TRBJ2-1; 7 bases are a match to TRBD1. Germline V gene lookup returns CDR1 SGHKS and CDR2 YYEKEE (reference sequence). CDR3 size: 14 residues. J lost 16 bases, V lost 2 bases, and 15 bases had no gene match. The CDR3 region is CASSLGTAPSLAFF. DNA for the CDR3: TGTGCCAGCAGCTTAGGGACAGCCCCATCGCTGGCTTTCTTC.

This clone qualifies as large. The gene calls are TRBV4-1 and TRBJ2-3; TRBD2 is a possible D gene (6 bases). Germline V gene data show CDR1 as MGHRA and CDR2 as YSYEKL. The CDR3 runs to 16 residues. The V gene lost 0 bases and the J gene lost 8 bases, with 18 bases spanning the gap. The CDR3 DNA reads as TGCGCCAGCAGCCAAGACGGAGACGGGAGCACGGCTACGCAGTATTTT. It encodes CASSQDGDGSTATQYF.

This clone was seen only once. CDR3 DNA sequence: TGTGCCAGTTCGACGGACAGTTTTCTCTCTGGGGCCAACGTCCTGACTTTC. The encoded protein is CASSTDSFLSGANVLTF. The V call is TRBV2, the J call TRBJ2-6, with D possibly matching TRBD1 (6 bases). Germline assignment: CDR1 SNHLY and CDR2 FYNNEI. Trimming removed 9 bases from V and 0 bases from J, with 18 bases in between. CDR3 length: 17 amino acids.

This clone showed up just a few times. The rearrangement uses TRBV7-9 and TRBJ1-5, with D uncertain. Trimming removed 4 bases at V and 7 bases at J, with 8 bases between. The CDR3 loop spans 12 amino acids. The germline V gene has CDR1 SEHNR and CDR2 FQNEAQ (reference sequence). CDR3 residues: CASSSTGQPQHF. Written as DNA, the CDR3 is TGTGCCAGCAGCTCGACGGGGCAGCCCCAGCATTTT.

V usage is TRBV5-1 and J usage is TRBJ2-1; D gene uncertain. The V gene's germline CDR1 is SGHRS and CDR2 YFSETQ. The CDR3 runs 15 residues. V shed 5 bases and J shed 4 bases, with 16 bases lying between them. CDR3 bases: TGCGCCAGCAGTTTAATGAGTAGTGAGTACAATGAGCAGTTCTTC. Residues: CASSLMSSEYNEQFF.